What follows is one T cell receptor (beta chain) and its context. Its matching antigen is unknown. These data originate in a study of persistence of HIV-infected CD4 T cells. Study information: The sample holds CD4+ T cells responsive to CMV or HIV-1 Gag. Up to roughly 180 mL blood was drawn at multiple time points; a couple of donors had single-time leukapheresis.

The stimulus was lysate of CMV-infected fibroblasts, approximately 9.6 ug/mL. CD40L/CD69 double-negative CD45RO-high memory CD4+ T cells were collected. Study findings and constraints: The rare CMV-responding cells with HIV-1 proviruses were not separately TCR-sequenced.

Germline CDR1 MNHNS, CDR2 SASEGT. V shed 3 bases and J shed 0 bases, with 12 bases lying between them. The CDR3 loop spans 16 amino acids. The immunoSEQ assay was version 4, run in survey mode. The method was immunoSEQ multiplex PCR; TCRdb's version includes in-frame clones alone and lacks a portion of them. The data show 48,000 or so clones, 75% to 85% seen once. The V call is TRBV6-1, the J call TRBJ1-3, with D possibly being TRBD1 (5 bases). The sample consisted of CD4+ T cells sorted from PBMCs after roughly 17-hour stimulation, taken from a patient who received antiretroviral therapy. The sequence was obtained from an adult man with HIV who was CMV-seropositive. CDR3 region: CASSDGQGGSGNTIYF. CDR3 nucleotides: TGTGCCAGCAGTGACGGGCAGGGTGGCTCTGGAAACACCATATATTTT.